These 14 T cell receptor beta chains were all obtained from the same sample, sequenced in a study of blood T cell repertoires in COVID-19 (dated by TCRdb to the early 2020s). The library was prepared using the immunoSEQ multiplex PCR assay. Not all clones reach the TCRdb copy of this immuneACCESS table, which keeps in-frame sequences only. Checked studies attribute under half of the gap to unresolved V genes and leave the rest unexplained. The sample table contains some 71,000 clones; only one count was recorded for approximately 90% of them. Clones ranked in the top ten supply about 2.1% of the sample. Sequenced sample: peripheral blood. The source is a man aged 30-40 years with acute or convalescent COVID-19.

The gene calls are TRBV18 and TRBJ2-1; D not resolved. The germline V gene has CDR1 KGHSH and CDR2 LQKENI. The CDR3 is 14 amino acids. V was trimmed by 5 bases and J by 8 bases, leaving 16 bases between them. The CDR3 nucleotides are TGTGCCAGCTCAGCCTCTACGGTGCGCGATGAGCAGTTCTTC. As protein: CASSASTVRDEQFF.

The chain recombines TRBV3-1 (or the pseudogene TRBV3-2) with TRBJ2-5; no firm D call. The CDR3 contains 10 residues. Germline CDR1 LGHDT, CDR2 YNNKEL (reference sequence). Trimming stripped 6 bases from V and 5 bases from J, with 4 bases between. For the CDR3, the DNA is TGTGCCAGCAGGGGCGAGACCCAGTACTTC. Protein: CASRGETQYF.

The chain has TRBV27 and TRBJ1-2; no firm D call. V was clipped by 2 bases and J by 7 bases, with 14 bases between them. This CDR3 has 14 residues. From germline, CDR1 is MNHEY and CDR2 SMNVEV (reference sequence). The CDR3 DNA sequence: TGTGCCAGCAGTTTAAATTCCGGTCGGGGTGGCTACACCTTC. The encoded protein is CASSLNSGRGGYTF.

V gene TRBV19 combines with J gene TRBJ1-5; D gene ambiguous. The CDR3 length is 14 residues. Germline CDR1 is LNHDA and CDR2 is SQIVND (reference sequence). V was shortened by 9 bases and J by 2 bases, with 14 bases between the two germline ends. DNA for the CDR3: TGTGCCAGCGACCCGACTGCGGGCAATCAGCCCCAGCATTTT. It is translated as CASDPTAGNQPQHF.

V usage is TRBV2 and J usage is TRBJ2-7, with a tentative D call TRBD1 (5 bases). Trimming cost V 6 bases and J 3 bases, with 21 bases left between them. This CDR3 comprises 16 residues. The germline V gene encodes CDR1 SNHLY and CDR2 FYNNEI. The CDR3 bases are TGTGCCAGCAGGGACCTAACAGGTGGGCTCCTCTACGAGCAGTACTTC. It yields the protein CASRDLTGGLLYEQYF.

The CDR3 here is CASSLAGRAGYTF. In DNA form, the CDR3 reads TGTGCCAGCAGCTTGGCGGGGAGGGCTGGCTACACCTTC. V and J are TRBV5-6 and TRBJ1-2; D remains ambiguous. Germline lookup yields CDR1 SGHDT and CDR2 YYEEEE. This CDR3 is built from 13 residues. V gave up 0 bases and J gave up 7 bases, with 10 bases separating them.

The V call is TRBV27, the J call TRBJ1-3; TRBD1 matches at 8 bases. The V and J ends lost 2 bases and 4 bases, in that order; junction bases with no gene match: 4. The germline gives CDR1 MNHEY, CDR2 SMNVEV (reference sequence). The CDR3 spans 15 residues. For the CDR3, the DNA is TGTGCCAGCAGTTTACAGGGGGCGCAAGGAAACACCATATATTTT. Protein: CASSLQGAQGNTIYF.

The chain links TRBV5-1 to TRBJ2-3; TRBD2 matches at 12 bases. Germline CDR1 SGHRS, CDR2 YFSETQ. Trimming removed 7 bases from V and 2 bases from J; junction bases left unmatched: 2. The CDR3 loop spans 14 amino acids. The CDR3 here is CASASGGVTDTQYF. Written as DNA, the CDR3 is TGCGCCAGCGCTAGCGGGGGGGTCACAGATACGCAGTATTTT.

This clone was seen a single time. The chain recombines TRBV7-9 with TRBJ1-2, with TRBD1 matching over 7 bases. Germline trimming cut 4 bases from V and 8 bases from J; bases unmatched to any gene: 13. The CDR3 spans 15 residues. CDR1 is SEHNR, CDR2 FQNEAQ, per germline (reference sequence). The CDR3 spells CASSYLRQGSWGYTF. CDR3 DNA sequence: TGTGCCAGCAGCTACCTTCGACAGGGCAGTTGGGGCTACACCTTC.

The rearrangement links TRBV30 to TRBJ1-2, with D unresolved. Per germline, CDR1 GTSNPN and CDR2 SVGIG (reference sequence). Trimming cost V 0 bases and J 0 bases, with 5 bases left between them. The CDR3 totals 13 residues. The CDR3 region is CAWSVQANYGYTF. In nucleotides, the CDR3 is TGTGCCTGGAGTGTACAAGCTAACTATGGCTACACCTTC.

V is TRBV5-1 and J is TRBJ1-3; D is unresolved. This CDR3 has 15 amino acids. V was pared by 0 bases and J by 0 bases, with 7 bases between. The germline V gene encodes CDR1 SGHRS and CDR2 YFSETQ. This CDR3 is CASSLGAYSGNTIYF. The CDR3 DNA follows: TGCGCCAGCAGCTTGGGAGCTTACTCTGGAAACACCATATATTTT.

In this sample, this clone turned up once. V is TRBV30 and J is TRBJ1-1; D ambiguous. CDR1 and CDR2 (germline): GTSNPN, SVGIG (reference sequence). This CDR3 contains 13 residues. Trimming left V 2 bases short and J 7 bases short, with 14 bases between. Here the CDR3 reads CAWSQAPGVEAFF. For the CDR3, the DNA is TGTGCCTGGAGTCAGGCACCGGGAGTTGAAGCTTTCTTT.

V and J are TRBV7-6 and TRBJ1-3; tentatively, D is TRBD1 (5 bases). Germline lookup yields CDR1 SGHVS and CDR2 FNYEAQ. The CDR3 loop spans 16 amino acids. The V gene lost 1 base and the J gene lost 0 bases, with 10 bases spanning the gap. For the CDR3, the DNA is TGTGCCAGCAGCTTAGAAGGGGCCGCCTCTGGAAACACCATATATTTT. This gives the protein CASSLEGAASGNTIYF.

The genes are TRBV27 and TRBJ1-6, with 10 nucleotides matching TRBD1. From germline, CDR1 is MNHEY and CDR2 SMNVEV (reference sequence). CDR3 size: 16 residues. The trim removed 3 bases at V and 8 bases at J, leaving 7 bases unmatched. As DNA, the CDR3 is TGTGCCAGCAGTTTCGAACCCGGGACAGGGGATTCACCCCTCCACTTT. As protein: CASSFEPGTGDSPLHF.